What follows are 20 T cell receptor beta chains derived from one specimen sequenced in a study of CD8+CD57+ T cells in acquired aplastic anemia (dated by TCRdb to between 2017 and 2018). Sequencing instrument: Illumina HiSeq 2000. Genomic DNA served as template for TCR beta VDJ combination and CDR3 sequence profiling. TCRdb redid the processing of the public reads, applying fastp at Q25 and MiXCR, and retained in-frame beta chains. Rows merge per CDR3 protein into single entries with the most common DNA and genes. Counted in this sample were fewer than 250,000 distinct CDR3 sequences; around half of them appeared once. Clones ranked in the top ten supply over 7.5% of the sample. Patients chosen for sequencing had shown expansion of CD8+CD57+ cells by flow cytometry. Sequencing was carried out using sorted CD4+, CD8+, or CD8+CD57+ T cells (not recorded which) from PBMCs. The receptors originated from a human donor with aplastic anemia.

As for this clonotype: This may come from a read error, since a much larger clone is one base off. The rearrangement joins TRBV27 to TRBJ2-7; D may be TRBD2 (6 bases). The CDR3 has 14 amino acids. From germline, CDR1 is MNHEY and CDR2 SMNVEV (reference sequence). The CDR3 sequence is CASADGSFGYEQCF. CDR3 nucleotides: TGTGCCAGCGCTGACGGGAGCTTTGGGTACGAGCAGTGCTTC.

There are a few counts of this clonotype. The V gene is TRBV7-3, the J gene TRBJ2-7, with TRBD1 matching 7 bases. Per germline, CDR1 SGHTA and CDR2 FQGTGA. This CDR3 spans 14 amino acids. Unmatched junction bases numbered 9, after V lost 4 bases and J lost 6 bases. CDR3 in amino acids: CASSSTAAGGEQYF. The DNA of the CDR3 is TGTGCCAGCAGCTCCACTGCGGCAGGGGGCGAGCAGTACTTC.

At least ten counts were recorded for this clonotype. The rearrangement links TRBV20-1 to TRBJ2-7; D unclear. Trimming removed 6 bases from V and 1 base from J, with 13 bases in between. The CDR3 spans 13 residues. The germline V gene has CDR1 DFQATT and CDR2 SNEGSKA (reference sequence). The CDR3 here is CSAHRVTSYEQYF. CDR3 coding DNA: TGCAGTGCCCACCGGGTCACTTCCTACGAGCAGTACTTC.

There are a few counts of this clonotype. The V gene is TRBV9, the J gene TRBJ2-1; 8 nucleotides line up with TRBD1. With 7 bases clipped from V and 9 bases from J, the junction kept 6 bases outside the gene matches. Germline V gene data show CDR1 as SGDLS and CDR2 as YYNGEE. This CDR3 comprises 12 residues. In DNA, the CDR3 is TGTGCCAGCGGCATCGACAGGGGTGAGCAGTTCTTC. Translated, it gives CASGIDRGEQFF.

The chain carries TRBV2 and TRBJ2-7; 7 bases agree with TRBD2. The germline CDR1 and CDR2 sequences are SNHLY and FYNNEI. The CDR3 length is 16 residues. V lost 3 bases and J lost 3; bases outside the gene matches: 11. The CDR3 here is CASSEGTTWTFYEQYF. Written as DNA, the CDR3 is TGTGCCAGCAGTGAGGGGACTACTTGGACATTCTACGAGCAGTACTTC.

About this clonotype: The DNA is omitted, as the CDR3 cannot be located on it reliably, and the CDR3 follows TCRdb's listing. J is TRBJ1-6 and V is TRBV7-3. The CDR3 is 16 amino acids in total, end residues counted. Germline values: CDR1 SGHTA, CDR2 FQGTGA. The CDR3 region is CASGGHGYTFGSPLHF.

Points on this clonotype: With a much larger clone just one base away, this may be a read error. The CDR3 nucleotides are TGTGCCAGCAGCTCAGCCTTAGGACAGAAACCCATCTATGGCTACACCTTC. Its protein product is CASSSALGQKPIYGYTF. This chain links TRBV7-9 with TRBJ1-2; possible D gene TRBD1, 6 bases. Germline lookup yields CDR1 SEHNR and CDR2 FQNEAQ (reference sequence). The length of the CDR3 is 17 residues. The germline V and J ends were trimmed by 4 bases and 4 bases, with 22 bases remaining between them.

The chain carries TRBV10-3 and TRBJ1-5, with no clear D. Germline V lookup: CDR1 ENHRY, CDR2 SYGVKD. The CDR3 loop spans 15 amino acids. Trimming removed 0 bases from V and 7 bases from J, with 13 bases in between. CDR3 DNA: TGTGCCATCAGTGAGTCGATGGGGTTCGACCAGCCCCAGCATTTT. As protein: CAISESMGFDQPQHF.

The CDR3 sequence: CATSRTVTGGGEKLFF. In DNA form, the CDR3 reads TGTGCCACCAGCAGGACGGTTACAGGGGGAGGGGAAAAACTGTTTTTT. This chain joins TRBV15 and TRBJ1-4; 8 bases agree with TRBD1. The germline V gene encodes CDR1 LNHNV and CDR2 YYDKDF (reference sequence). The CDR3 is made up of 16 amino acids. Losses at the gene ends were 3 bases for V and 8 bases for J; bases not matched to a gene: 11.

The rearrangement joins TRBV10-3 to TRBJ1-2; D ambiguous. CDR1 is ENHRY and CDR2 is SYGVKD in the germline V gene. Trimming removed 4 bases at V and 5 bases at J, with 11 bases between. The CDR3 is made up of 13 amino acids. The CDR3 is CAISVELRYGYTF. The CDR3 nucleotides are TGTGCCATCAGTGTTGAGTTGAGGTATGGCTACACCTTC.

The chain combines TRBV7-9 with TRBJ2-7; 7 positions match TRBD1. After removal of 6 bases from V and 0 bases from J, the junction contained 11 bases not matched to a gene. Germline V CDR1 and CDR2: SEHNR, FQNEAQ (reference sequence). CDR3 length: 16 amino acids. CDR3: CASSSDRSRSSYEQYF. The CDR3 nucleotides read TGTGCCAGCAGTTCGGACAGGAGCAGGAGCTCCTACGAGCAGTACTTC. Based on the CDR3 plus reference TRBV7-9 and TRBJ2-7, the full variable domain is DTGVSQNPRHKITKRGQNVTFRCDPISEHNRLYWYRQTLGQGPEFLTYFQNEAQLEKSRLLSDRFSAERPKGSFSTLEIQRTEQGDSAMYLCASSSDRSRSSYEQYFGPGTRLTVT.

The chain couples TRBV20-1 to TRBJ1-1; TRBD1 is a possible D gene (5 bases). The CDR3 totals 13 residues. Germline-derived CDR1 and CDR2 are DFQATT and SNEGSKA (reference sequence). Trimming removed 0 bases at V and 5 bases at J, with 10 bases between. Here the CDR3 reads CSARDRGRTEAFF. The CDR3 bases are TGCAGTGCTAGAGATAGGGGAAGGACTGAAGCTTTCTTT.

This chain uses TRBV7-3 with TRBJ2-3, with D perhaps matching TRBD2 (7 bases). The germline gives CDR1 SGHTA, CDR2 FQGTGA. The CDR3 is made up of 16 amino acids. V was clipped by 7 bases and J by 1 base, with 18 bases between them. The CDR3 DNA reads TGTGCCAGCACCGCCGACAGAGGGGGGGGCACAGATACGCAGTATTTT. Its protein is CASTADRGGGTDTQYF.

This clonotype was detected a few times. Given a much more abundant clone one base away, this may be a read error. The J gene is TRBJ2-1, the V gene TRBV20-1; 7 nucleotides match TRBD1. J gave up 9 bases and V 0 bases, and 8 bases lay outside the gene matches. The germline gives CDR1 DFQATT, CDR2 SNEGSKA (reference sequence). CDR3 size: 14 residues. CDR3 protein: CSARDPGTDTEQFF. The CDR3 region has the DNA TGCAGTGCTAGAGATCCTGGGACAGACACTGAGCAGTTCTTC.

J is TRBJ2-5 and V is TRBV12-3 or TRBV12-4; 9 bases agree with TRBD2. Unmatched junction bases numbered 4, after V lost 5 bases and J lost 0 bases. The CDR3 is made up of 15 amino acids. In DNA, the CDR3 is TGTGCCAGCAGTGGAAGCGGGAGGTACCAAGAGACCCAGTACTTC. This encodes CASSGSGRYQETQYF.

The chain links TRBV7-9 to TRBJ1-6; D might be TRBD1 (6 bases). The CDR3 sequence is 15 residues long. The V gene's germline CDR1 is SEHNR and CDR2 FQNEAQ (reference sequence). Trimming shortened V by 1 base and J by 6 bases, and 10 bases separated the two germline ends. Written as DNA, the CDR3 is TGTGCCAGCAGCTTAGATAGGGGGAGTAATTCACCCCTCCACTTT. Translation: CASSLDRGSNSPLHF.

This chain uses TRBV7-9 with TRBJ2-5; D might be TRBD2 (5 bases). The germline V gene has CDR1 SEHNR and CDR2 FQNEAQ (reference sequence). Trimming took 2 bases from V and 3 from J, leaving 10 bases between them. This CDR3 has 14 residues. CDR3 nucleotide sequence: TGTGCCAGCAGCTTAAGGTCACTAGAAGAGACCCAGTACTTC. This codes for CASSLRSLEETQYF.

This clonotype was seen many times. This chain joins TRBV14 and TRBJ1-1; a possible D gene is TRBD1 (6 bases). V gave up 0 bases and J gave up 1 base, with 9 bases separating them. CDR3 length: 15 amino acids. CDR1 and CDR2 from the germline V gene are SGHDN and FVKESK. Here the CDR3 reads CASSQETGRNTEAFF. The CDR3 coding sequence is TGTGCCAGCAGCCAAGAAACAGGGCGGAACACTGAAGCTTTCTTT.

As to this clonotype: At one boundary the junction diverges from the germline segment, which might be a read error. The chain is built from TRBV6-5 and TRBJ1-1; D gene ambiguous. This CDR3 spans 13 amino acids. Germline V gene lookup returns CDR1 MNHEY and CDR2 SVGAGI. CDR3 amino acids: CTSSYLKDTEAFF. The CDR3 bases are TGTACCAGCAGTTACCTTAAGGACACTGAAGCTTTCTTT.

This clonotype was observed at least ten times. The chain combines TRBV6-5 with TRBJ1-6; D is undetermined. The germline V and J ends were trimmed by 2 bases and 7 bases, with 9 bases remaining between them. There are 14 residues in the CDR3. Germline V gene data show CDR1 as MNHEY and CDR2 as SVGAGI. CDR3 DNA: TGTGCCAGCAGTTACGGACGGGAAAATTCACCCCTCCACTTT. Translating gives CASSYGRENSPLHF.